This T cell receptor beta chain was captured in a study of blood T cell repertoires in COVID-19. Study overall: Whether acute or convalescent, the COVID-19 samples came from the United States, Italy and Spain. T cells, B-cell-depleted T cells, or PBMCs supplied cDNA or gDNA.

The authors' processing: Quantification of nucleated cells was approximated via reference gene primer amplification. Libraries were prepared by immunoSEQ multiplex PCR; TCRdb keeps only in-frame clonotypes and omits some of them. That table is the source of V, J and clone size, and D and trimming were worked out from the DNA. This table holds roughly 140,000 clones, 76% found once. V shed 6 bases and J 1 base; nucleotides not matched to a gene: 2. There are 14 residues in the CDR3. Per the germline V gene, CDR1 is WSHSY and CDR2 is SAAADI. The TCR sequence derives from a woman over 75 with acute or convalescent COVID-19. Sequences were obtained from peripheral blood. The V call is TRBV10-2, the J call TRBJ1-1, with TRBD1 matching 10 bases. CDR3 DNA sequence: TGCGCCAGCAGGGGACAGGGGTCGAACACTGAAGCTTTCTTT. Translated, it gives CASRGQGSNTEAFF.